The entry that follows covers one TCR beta chain sequence. Its antigen is not identified. This record comes from a study of cytomegalovirus exposure and HLA in healthy donors. About the study: Caucasian-associated ancestry cluster membership applied to less than 85% of under 450 genotyped donors. General study findings and limits: Rare sequences made up most TCRs, while some public TCRs were found in many donors. Researchers catalogued approximately 170 TCR beta chains as cytomegalovirus-associated. A later examination showed that TCR association rates differed by HLA locus, with DRB1 most and HLA-C fewest.

It was with 60 Vbeta and 13 Jbeta primers that the PCR ran. Here immunoSEQ multiplex PCR was the method, and the copy in TCRdb shows in-frame clones only, minus some. The data show about 160,000 clones, 70% to 85% seen once. Material for sequencing was PBMCs. This receptor was obtained from a male donor in good health and CMV-seronegative.

The CDR3 region is CASSLRGSHEQYF. The CDR3 DNA sequence: TGTGCCAGCAGTTTAAGGGGGTCCCACGAGCAGTACTTC. V usage is TRBV28 and J usage is TRBJ2-5, with D possibly matching TRBD1 (6 bases). The J call may be mistaken, given a closer DNA end match to TRBJ2-7. Germline CDR1 is MDHEN and CDR2 is SYDVKM. There are 13 residues in the CDR3.